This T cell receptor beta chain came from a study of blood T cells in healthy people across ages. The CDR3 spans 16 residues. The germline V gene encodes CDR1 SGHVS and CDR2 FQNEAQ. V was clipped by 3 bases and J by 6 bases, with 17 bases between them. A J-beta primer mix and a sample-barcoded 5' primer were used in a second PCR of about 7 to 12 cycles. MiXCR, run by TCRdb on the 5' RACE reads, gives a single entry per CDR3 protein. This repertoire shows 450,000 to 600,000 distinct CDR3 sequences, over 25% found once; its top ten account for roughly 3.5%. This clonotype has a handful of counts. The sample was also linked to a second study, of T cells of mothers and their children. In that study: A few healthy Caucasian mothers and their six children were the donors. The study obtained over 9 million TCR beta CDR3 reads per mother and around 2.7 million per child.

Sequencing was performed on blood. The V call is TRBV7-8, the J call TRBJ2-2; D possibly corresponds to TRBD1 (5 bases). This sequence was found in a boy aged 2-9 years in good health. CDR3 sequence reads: CASSFLDYRTPGELFF. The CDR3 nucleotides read TGTGCCAGCAGCTTTTTGGATTACAGGACCCCCGGGGAGCTGTTTTTT. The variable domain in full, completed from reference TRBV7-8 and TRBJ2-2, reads GAGVSQSPRYKVAKRGQDVALRCDPISGHVSLFWYQQALGQGPEFLTYFQNEAQLDKSGLPSDRFFAERPEGSVSTLKIQRTQQEDSAVYLCASSFLDYRTPGELFFGEGSRLTVL.